The 11 T cell receptor beta chains reported below all come from one sample, sequenced in a study of blood T cell repertoires in COVID-19 (dated by TCRdb to the early 2020s). Libraries were built with the immunoSEQ multiplex PCR assay. The table comes from immuneACCESS by way of TCRdb, which keeps in-frame sequences with V and J called. Part of the clones is missing from these tables; in studies checked, under half for an unresolved V gene and the rest for unknown reasons. Within this sample are fewer than 400,000 clones, with roughly nine tenths of them counted one time only. The ten largest clones add up to around 3.9% of the sample. Sequencing used PBMCs or T cells enriched from blood (not recorded which). These receptors all stem from a woman aged 25 to 39 who had been exposed to COVID-19.

Worth noting for this clone: The conserved final phenylalanine or tryptophan is absent from the CDR3, which likely points to a read error. It is unclear where the CDR3 begins or ends on the DNA, so no DNA is shown, and the CDR3 is as TCRdb lists it. The chain uses TRBV25-1 and TRBJ1-2; the DNA was not compared with TRBD1, the D call given in the table. The CDR3 comprises 9 residues, both ends counted. Germline CDR1 MGHDK, CDR2 SYGVNS. The CDR3 protein is CARETDRAG.

This sequence joins TRBV18 and TRBJ1-2, with a possible D match to TRBD1 (6 bases). Per the germline V gene, CDR1 is KGHSH and CDR2 is LQKENI. The ends were cut back, 5 bases at V and 4 bases at J, with 14 bases in the middle. The CDR3 length is 14 residues. The CDR3 DNA reads TGTGCCAGCTCAGATACTCAGGGGCCCTATGGCTACACCTTC. Its translation is CASSDTQGPYGYTF.

The genes are TRBV27 and TRBJ1-1; 7 bases map to TRBD1. Looked up from germline, CDR1 is MNHEY and CDR2 is SMNVEV (reference sequence). The CDR3 has 13 amino acids. J was trimmed by 7 bases and V by 1 base; bases with no gene match: 3. The CDR3 coding sequence is TGTGCCAGCAGTTTATTTCCAGGGGGTGAAGCTTTCTTT. Residues: CASSLFPGGEAFF.

The rearrangement uses TRBV7-3 and TRBJ2-5; TRBD2 matches 11 bases. The CDR3 contains 14 residues. Germline CDR1 reads SGHTA; CDR2 reads FQGTGA. J was trimmed by 5 bases and V by 4 bases; bases with no gene match: 3. The CDR3 nucleotides are TGTGCCAGCAGCTCACTAGCGGGGGCGGAGACCCAGTACTTC. It specifies CASSSLAGAETQYF.

The chain uses TRBV21-1 and TRBJ1-1. TRBV21-1 is noted as a pseudogene. The CDR3 has 14 amino acids. The CDR3 DNA sequence: TGTGCCAGCACTCTCGCCGGTGTGTGGACTGAAGCTTTCTTT. Translation gives CASTLAGVWTEAFF.

The J gene is TRBJ1-1, the V gene TRBV5-1; D is perhaps TRBD1 (5 bases). Deletions cut 0 bases from V and 0 bases from J, with 12 bases between. This CDR3 is 16 amino acids long. The germline gives CDR1 SGHRS, CDR2 YFSETQ. DNA of the CDR3: TGCGCCAGCAGCTTGGCAACCGACAGCATGAACACTGAAGCTTTCTTT. It codes for CASSLATDSMNTEAFF.

The J gene is TRBJ1-2, the V gene TRBV5-6; TRBD1 matches at 8 bases. The trim removed 4 bases at V and 0 bases at J, leaving 5 bases unmatched. CDR3 length: 15 residues. Germline V lookup: CDR1 SGHDT, CDR2 YYEEEE. The CDR3, as DNA: TGTGCCAGCAGCCAATGGACAGGGCCTAACTATGGCTACACCTTC. Protein sequence: CASSQWTGPNYGYTF.

The chain recombines TRBV6-5 with TRBJ1-2, with D possibly being TRBD1 (5 bases). V was pared by 5 bases and J by 3 bases, with 7 bases between. The CDR3 spans 12 residues. Germline V gene lookup returns CDR1 MNHEY and CDR2 SVGAGI. CDR3: CASSTGDYGYTF. CDR3 nucleotide sequence: TGTGCCAGCAGTACAGGAGACTATGGCTACACCTTC.

The rearrangement links TRBV7-9 to TRBJ1-1; no clear D gene. The CDR3 is 14 amino acids. CDR1 SEHNR and CDR2 FQNEAQ come from the germline V gene (reference sequence). V was trimmed by 3 bases and J by 7 bases, leaving 15 bases between them. CDR3 nucleotides: TGTGCCAGCAGCTTCCCTTATAGTAAAAATGAAGCTTTCTTT. Encoded protein: CASSFPYSKNEAFF.

This rearrangement joins TRBV5-4 to TRBJ2-5; maybe TRBD2 (6 bases). The CDR3 is 15 residues long. Germline V gene sequence: CDR1 SGHNT, CDR2 YYREEE (reference sequence). Trimming took 4 bases from V and 5 from J, leaving 18 bases between them. The CDR3 is CASSPGTQTWETQYF. The CDR3 bases are TGTGCCAGCAGCCCCGGGACTCAAACTTGGGAGACCCAGTACTTC.

V is TRBV4-2 and J is TRBJ2-2, with D perhaps matching TRBD2 (7 bases). The CDR3 totals 16 residues. The V end was cut by 1 base, the J end by 2 bases, with 11 bases between. The germline V gene encodes CDR1 LGHNA and CDR2 YNFKEQ. CDR3 amino acids: CASSQGGGGNTGELFF. CDR3 in DNA: TGTGCCAGCAGCCAAGGGGGAGGGGGTAACACCGGGGAGCTGTTTTTT.